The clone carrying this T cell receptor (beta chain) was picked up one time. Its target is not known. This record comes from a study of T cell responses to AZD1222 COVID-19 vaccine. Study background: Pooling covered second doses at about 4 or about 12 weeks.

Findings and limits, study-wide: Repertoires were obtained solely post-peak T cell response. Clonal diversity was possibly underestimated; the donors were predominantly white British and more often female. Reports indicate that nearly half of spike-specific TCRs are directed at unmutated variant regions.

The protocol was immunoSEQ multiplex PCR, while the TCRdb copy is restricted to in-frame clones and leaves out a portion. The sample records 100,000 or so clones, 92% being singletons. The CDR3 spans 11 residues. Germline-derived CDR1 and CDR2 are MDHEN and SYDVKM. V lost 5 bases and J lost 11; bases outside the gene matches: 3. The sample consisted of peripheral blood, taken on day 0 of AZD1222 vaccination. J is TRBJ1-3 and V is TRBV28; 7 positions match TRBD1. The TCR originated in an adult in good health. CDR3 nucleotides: TGTGCCAGCAGTGGGACAGTATCCATATATTTT. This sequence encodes CASSGTVSIYF.